Listed below are T cell receptor beta chains from one sample, sequenced in a study of siplizumab effects on memory and regulatory T cells. Clones were sequenced by immunoSEQ multiplex PCR, and TCRdb holds only the in-frame ones, with some missing. The sample holds 70,000 or so clones, about 89% seen once. Material for sequencing was CD8+ T cells sorted from blood. The receptors were gathered from a human donor in good health. Each CDR3 is given with its conserved first and last residue. The D gene is left open where the match is weak. Only part of the rows carry a size: once, few, many, or a class if the clone is expanded.

clone_size,v_call,j_call,d_call,cdr3_aa,cdr3_nt
NA,TRBV11-2,TRBJ2-7,TRBD1,CASSQNRGSGSYEQYF,TGTGCCAGCAGCCAGAACAGGGGAAGTGGTAGCTACGAGCAGTACTTC
NA,TRBV5-4,TRBJ2-1,TRBD1,CASSSPGQLGNEQFF,TGTGCCAGCAGCTCTCCGGGACAGTTAGGGAATGAGCAGTTCTTC
NA,TRBV27,TRBJ2-7,NA,CASTNEGTPYEQYF,TGTGCCAGCACCAACGAGGGGACACCTTACGAGCAGTACTTC
NA,TRBV29-1,TRBJ2-7,TRBD2,CSVEDRSSGILTSYEQYF,TGCAGCGTTGAAGATAGGTCTAGCGGGATCCTCACCTCCTACGAGCAGTACTTC
NA,TRBV6-1,TRBJ2-7,TRBD1,CASSVTGGYEQYF,TGTGCCAGCAGTGTCACAGGGGGGTACGAGCAGTACTTC
NA,TRBV19,TRBJ2-1,NA,CASSIVEGGSYNEQFF,TGTGCCAGTAGTATAGTGGAGGGAGGCTCCTACAATGAGCAGTTCTTC
NA,TRBV19,TRBJ2-7,TRBD2,CASSIGSGGSYEQYF,TGTGCCAGTAGTATTGGGAGCGGGGGTTCCTACGAGCAGTACTTC
NA,TRBV7-9,TRBJ2-1,NA,CASSGTRDTYNEQFF,TGTGCCAGCAGCGGTACTAGGGATACCTACAATGAGCAGTTCTTC
NA,TRBV6-1,TRBJ1-1,NA,CASSELTWTEFNTEAFF,TGTGCCAGCAGTGAATTAACCTGGACAGAGTTTAACACTGAAGCTTTCTTT
NA,TRBV7-9,TRBJ1-2,NA,CASSSEGATAVYTF,TGTGCCAGCAGCTCGGAGGGCGCAACGGCCGTCTACACCTTC
NA,TRBV4-1,TRBJ1-1,NA,CASSPPGVGDPNTEAFF,TGCGCCAGCAGCCCCCCTGGTGTGGGAGACCCGAACACTGAAGCTTTCTTT
NA,TRBV10-3,TRBJ1-3,NA,CAISEGGVSGNTIYF,TGTGCCATCAGTGAGGGGGGGGTCTCTGGAAACACCATATATTTT
NA,TRBV4-2,TRBJ2-3,NA,CASSQGDYSTDTQYF,TGTGCCAGCAGCCAAGGTGACTATTCCACAGATACGCAGTATTTT
NA,TRBV6-5,TRBJ2-7,NA,CASSYSIRDEQYF,TGTGCCAGCAGTTACTCGATCCGGGACGAGCAGTACTTC
NA,TRBV6-1,TRBJ2-5,NA,CASSGVGDLYQETQYF,TGTGCCAGCAGTGGGGTTGGGGACTTGTACCAAGAGACCCAGTACTTC
few,TRBV6-1,TRBJ1-5,NA,CATDYRAQPQHF,TGTGCCACCGATTACAGGGCTCAGCCCCAGCATTTT
NA,TRBV6-5,TRBJ2-1,TRBD2,CASSLTSGWYNEQFF,TGTGCCAGCAGCCTGACTAGCGGCTGGTACAATGAGCAGTTCTTC
NA,TRBV6-1,TRBJ2-5,NA,CASSELEGELREQYF,TGTGCCAGCAGTGAACTCGAAGGAGAACTACGGGAGCAGTACTTC
NA,TRBV6-6,TRBJ1-4,NA,CASSYFPGENEKLFF,TGTGCCAGCAGTTACTTCCCGGGTGAGAATGAAAAACTGTTTTTT
NA,TRBV6-6,TRBJ2-7,NA,CASSPRGVPYEQYF,TGTGCCAGCAGCCCGAGGGGGGTACCCTACGAGCAGTACTTC
NA,TRBV6-5,TRBJ2-3,NA,CASSALANPDTQYF,TGTGCCAGCAGTGCCCTAGCGAACCCAGATACGCAGTATTTT
NA,TRBV6-4,TRBJ1-6,NA,CASAREHGNSPLHF,TGTGCCAGCGCCAGGGAACATGGGAATTCACCCCTCCACTTT
once,TRBV4-1,TRBJ2-7,TRBD2,CASSQDRPSGRTLSYYEQYF,TGCGCCAGCAGCCAAGATCGCCCCAGCGGGAGGACCTTATCCTACTACGAGCAGTACTTC
NA,TRBV5-1,TRBJ1-2,NA,CASSLGSTPANYGYTF,TGCGCCAGCAGCTTGGGGTCGACGCCCGCTAACTATGGCTACACCTTC
NA,TRBV5-1,TRBJ1-1,TRBD1,CASSLGDRVTAEAFF,TGCGCCAGCAGCTTGGGGGACAGGGTGACGGCTGAAGCTTTCTTT
NA,TRBV29-1,TRBJ1-1,TRBD1,CSVHGQGAEAFF,TGCAGCGTTCATGGACAGGGGGCTGAAGCTTTCTTT
NA,TRBV4-1,TRBJ2-7,TRBD2,CASSQGSSRGGTYEQYF,TGCGCCAGCAGCCAAGGGAGCTCGCGGGGGGGAACCTACGAGCAGTACTTC
NA,TRBV5-4,TRBJ1-2,NA,CASSSPGPNYGYTF,TGTGCCAGCAGCTCCCCTGGCCCTAACTATGGCTACACCTTC
NA,TRBV2,TRBJ1-1,TRBD1,CARPGQGAVQTEAFF,TGTGCCAGACCGGGACAGGGGGCAGTTCAGACTGAAGCTTTCTTT
NA,TRBV6-4,TRBJ2-1,TRBD2,CASSDWRGGLDEQFF,TGTGCCAGCAGTGACTGGCGGGGGGGACTTGATGAGCAGTTCTTC
NA,TRBV15,TRBJ2-1,TRBD1,CATSREGDRERNEQFF,TGTGCCACCAGCAGAGAGGGGGACAGGGAGCGCAATGAGCAGTTCTTC
NA,TRBV19,TRBJ2-7,TRBD2,CASQLAGGSEEQYF,TGTGCCAGTCAACTAGCGGGTGGCTCCGAGGAGCAGTACTTC
NA,TRBV5-6,TRBJ1-3,NA,CASSLVGRSSGNTIYF,TGTGCCAGCAGCTTGGTAGGCCGGAGCTCTGGAAACACCATATATTTT
NA,TRBV7-9,TRBJ2-7,TRBD1,CASSSTGSYEQYF,TGTGCCAGCAGCTCGACAGGGAGCTACGAGCAGTACTTC
NA,TRBV29-1,TRBJ2-1,NA,CSVEGTVLYNEQFF,TGCAGCGTTGAAGGGACCGTACTATACAATGAGCAGTTCTTC
NA,TRBV27,TRBJ1-2,TRBD1,CASSPGTGSYGYTF,TGTGCCAGCAGTCCTGGGACAGGGTCCTATGGCTACACCTTC
NA,TRBV7-9,TRBJ2-7,NA,CASSLVESQSYEQYF,TGTGCCAGCAGCTTAGTCGAAAGTCAATCCTACGAGCAGTACTTC
NA,TRBV5-4,TRBJ2-1,TRBD1,CASRPGTGSIDEQFF,TGTGCCAGCAGACCCGGGACAGGGTCGATAGATGAGCAGTTCTTC
NA,TRBV30,TRBJ2-1,NA,CAWSTGGEFVDEQFF,TGTGCCTGGAGTACAGGGGGGGAGTTTGTGGATGAGCAGTTCTTC
NA,TRBV6-5,TRBJ2-5,TRBD1,CASSRGQQETQYF,TGTGCCAGCAGTAGGGGACAGCAAGAGACCCAGTACTTC
few,TRBV15,TRBJ1-1,NA,CATSRDRQLNTEAFF,TGTGCCACCAGCAGAGACCGACAGTTGAACACTGAAGCTTTCTTT
NA,TRBV7-9,TRBJ2-7,TRBD2,CASSPDTTSGGNLYEQYF,TGTGCCAGCAGCCCCGATACGACTAGCGGGGGAAATCTCTACGAGCAGTACTTC
NA,TRBV7-6,TRBJ2-7,NA,CASSLRVQYEQYF,TGTGCCAGCAGCCTGCGTGTTCAGTACGAGCAGTACTTC
NA,TRBV7-2,TRBJ2-7,TRBD2,CASSLGSLAGGDYEQYF,TGTGCCAGCAGCTTAGGGTCGCTAGCGGGGGGGGACTACGAGCAGTACTTC
NA,TRBV10-2,TRBJ1-1,NA,CASNQQGSPEAFF,TGCGCCAGCAACCAGCAGGGGAGCCCTGAAGCTTTCTTT
NA,TRBV29-1,TRBJ1-4,NA,CSVAGTNEKLFF,TGCAGCGTTGCGGGAACCAATGAAAAACTGTTTTTT